These T cell receptor beta chains were read from a single sample in a study of blood T cell repertoires in COVID-19. Only in-frame clones appear in the TCRdb table, and some are missing; sequencing was by immunoSEQ multiplex PCR. Of about 200,000 clones in the sample, roughly nine tenths were seen once. The material sequenced was peripheral blood. The receptors originated from a woman in her 70s with acute or convalescent COVID-19. The CDR3 runs from the conserved cysteine through the conserved F or W. A D gene is named only where the DNA matches it firmly. Only some rows state a clone size, as once, few, many or a class for expanded clones.

j_call clone_size v_call d_call cdr3_aa cdr3_nt
TRBJ1-2 - TRBV7-2 - CASSFTIYYGYTF TGTGCCAGCAGCTTTACAATTTACTATGGCTACACCTTC
TRBJ1-2 - TRBV18 TRBD1 CASSPPFRGPHYGYTF TGTGCCAGCTCACCACCGTTCAGGGGGCCTCACTATGGCTACACCTTC
TRBJ2-5 - TRBV7-3 - CASSPGYQETQYF TGTGCCAGCAGCCCAGGGTACCAAGAGACCCAGTACTTC
TRBJ1-2 - TRBV5-1 TRBD1 CASSITPTGNYGYTF TGCGCCAGCAGCATAACTCCGACAGGGAACTATGGCTACACCTTC
TRBJ2-7 - TRBV5-1 TRBD1 CASSLLGQISYEQYF TGCGCCAGCAGCTTGTTGGGACAGATCTCCTACGAGCAGTACTTC
TRBJ2-1 - TRBV12-3/TRBV12-4 - CASSSGSQQFF TGTGCCAGCAGCTCCGGGAGCCAGCAGTTCTTC
TRBJ2-3 once TRBV5-4 - CASSGQSTDTQYF TGTGCCAGCAGTGGACAGAGCACAGATACGCAGTATTTT
TRBJ2-7 - TRBV6-5 TRBD2 CASKPGLPYEQYF TGTGCCAGCAAACCGGGACTACCATACGAGCAGTACTTC
TRBJ2-1 - TRBV21-1 - CASNTGGTYNEQFF TGTGCCAGCAACACAGGGGGCACCTACAATGAGCAGTTCTTC
TRBJ2-7 - TRBV6-1 - CASSEVIGGYEQYF TGTGCCAGCAGTGAAGTGATTGGCGGCTACGAGCAGTACTTC
TRBJ1-5 - TRBV6-5 TRBD1 CASRDRGVPNQPQHF TGTGCCAGCCGGGACAGGGGAGTACCTAATCAGCCCCAGCATTTT
TRBJ2-3 - TRBV23-1 TRBD2 CASTQRASGMVTDTQYF TGCGCCAGCACCCAAAGGGCTAGCGGGATGGTGACAGATACGCAGTATTTT
TRBJ2-4 - TRBV10-3 - CAISAGTSVGNIQYF TGTGCCATCAGCGCTGGGACTTCGGTAGGAAACATTCAGTACTTC
TRBJ2-1 - TRBV10-3 TRBD2 CASSGGYNEQFF TGTGCCTCGTCGGGGGGCTACAATGAGCAGTTCTTC
TRBJ2-3 - TRBV7-2 TRBD1 CASSLGGTGGLTDTQYF TGTGCCAGCAGCTTAGGGGGGACAGGGGGCCTCACAGATACGCAGTATTTT
TRBJ1-1 few TRBV3-1/TRBV3-2 - CASSRASTEAFF TGTGCCAGCAGCCGAGCGAGCACTGAAGCTTTCTTT
TRBJ1-1 - TRBV12-3/TRBV12-4 - CASSLSEFTEAFF TGTGCCAGCAGTTTAAGCGAATTTACTGAAGCTTTCTTT
TRBJ1-4 - TRBV28 TRBD1 CASRSGTGGVEKLFF TGTGCCAGCAGATCCGGGACAGGGGGCGTTGAAAAACTGTTTTTT
TRBJ1-5 few TRBV7-9 - CASSPTGEYNQPQHF TGTGCCAGCAGCCCAACAGGAGAATACAATCAGCCCCAGCATTTT
TRBJ2-7 once TRBV5-4 TRBD1 CASRTGVTDEQYF TGTGCCAGCCGGACAGGGGTAACCGACGAGCAGTACTTC
TRBJ2-1 - TRBV5-6 TRBD2 CASSFRGGSSYNEQFF TGTGCCAGCAGCTTTAGGGGCGGGAGCTCCTACAATGAGCAGTTCTTC
TRBJ2-2 - TRBV6-2/TRBV6-3 - CASSYSTAGRSGELFF TGTGCCAGCAGTTACTCGACGGCGGGACGGTCCGGGGAGCTGTTTTTT
TRBJ1-5 - TRBV6-6 TRBD1 CASSKTGENQPQHF TGTGCCAGCTCTAAGACAGGGGAAAACCAGCCCCAGCATTTT
TRBJ2-3 - TRBV29-1 TRBD2 CSVVSGRASTDTQYF TGCAGCGTTGTATCCGGGAGGGCTAGCACAGATACGCAGTATTTT
TRBJ2-5 - TRBV6-6 - CASSFTGRETQYF TGTGCCAGCAGTTTCACAGGGCGGGAGACCCAGTACTTC
TRBJ2-7 - TRBV12-5 TRBD2 CASGLRTSGYEQYF TGTGCTAGTGGCCTTAGGACTAGCGGCTACGAGCAGTACTTC
TRBJ2-4 - TRBV3-1/TRBV3-2 - CASSRKRDLAGNIQYF TGTGCCAGCAGCCGAAAAAGGGATTTGGCAGGGAACATTCAGTACTTC
TRBJ1-1 - TRBV6-5 TRBD1 CASRQGVRSTEAFF TGTGCCAGCAGACAGGGGGTAAGGAGCACTGAAGCTTTCTTT
TRBJ2-7 - TRBV28 TRBD2 CASSLSSGTLGEQYF TGTGCCAGCAGTTTATCTAGCGGGACCCTGGGGGAGCAGTACTTC
TRBJ1-1 - TRBV7-2 - CASSSQGVGTEAFF TGTGCCAGCAGTTCACAGGGAGTCGGCACTGAAGCTTTCTTT
TRBJ1-1 - TRBV6-6 - CASRLGGSVTEAFF TGTGCCAGCAGGTTAGGGGGTTCGGTCACTGAAGCTTTCTTT
TRBJ2-3 - TRBV5-1 TRBD1 CASSPGTVTDTQYF TGCGCCAGCAGTCCCGGGACAGTCACAGATACGCAGTATTTT
TRBJ2-5 once TRBV10-3 - CAISDKGADQETQYF TGTGCCATCAGTGATAAAGGGGCAGATCAAGAGACCCAGTACTTC
TRBJ1-4 - TRBV2 TRBD1 CAGWRLRGRGSTNEKLFF TGTGCCGGATGGAGGTTACGTGGCAGGGGGTCAACTAATGAAAAACTGTTTTTT
TRBJ2-7 medium-sized TRBV12-5 - CASAEGRGPYEQYF TGTGCTAGTGCCGAGGGCAGGGGACCGTACGAGCAGTACTTC
TRBJ1-2 few TRBV12-3/TRBV12-4 - CASSYGLHGYTF TGTGCCAGCAGTTACGGGTTACATGGCTACACCTTC
TRBJ2-5 - TRBV5-6 - CASSEAPKETQYF TGTGCCAGCAGCGAAGCTCCGAAAGAGACCCAGTACTTC